Listed below are T cell receptor beta chains from one sample, sequenced in a study of T cell changes during pregnancy in multiple sclerosis. Assay used: immunoSEQ multiplex PCR; TCRdb lists only in-frame clones, some missing. Of just under 100,000 clones listed, approximately 93% are singletons. Here the sequenced sample was peripheral blood, taken after pregnancy. The receptor set was obtained from a female donor with multiple sclerosis, enrolled in a pregnancy study. CDR3s include the opening cysteine and the closing phenylalanine or tryptophan.

V,CDR3
TRBV7-9,CASSFGGQDGYTF
TRBV10-1,CASSDRVGYGYTF
TRBV19,CASSLAGGSGELFF
TRBV29-1,CSPVMGPNTEAFF
TRBV5-1,CASSLTSQGLTYEQYF
TRBV29-1,CSALTGTNTEAFF
TRBV6-1,CASRTQGPINQPQHF
TRBV5-1,CASSWTGAATEAFF
TRBV19,CASSILAGGNNEQFF
TRBV5-8,CASSLGGGLAAETQYF
TRBV19,CASSWTGQNTEAFF
TRBV2,CASSRRQYKTEAFF
TRBV7-2,CASSPDRNQPQHF
TRBV10-3,CAISESGLAGGIYEQYF
TRBV27,CASSSPVDRTGELFF
TRBV4-2,CASSQDLGTGQLYNEQFF
TRBV10-3,CAISGMTDTQYF
TRBV28,CASTSGRDEQYF
TRBV6-5,CASSYSHGSTGELFF
TRBV2,CASSDPQGWFTDTQYF
TRBV18,CASSPTGGAHGYTF
TRBV5-6,CAGSLPPGQGVNERYF
TRBV7-6,CASSLALGTGVPQETQYF
TRBV5-1,CASSPAGLGNEQFF
TRBV7-6,CASSPGVNEQFF
TRBV9,CASSPRTGMILYNEQFF
TRBV11-2,CASSPQGAVNTEAFF
TRBV13,CASSSSYPRGQAFF
TRBV7-9,CASSSGAYRGSYEQYF
TRBV5-1,CASSVSTEAYNEQFF
TRBV6-5,CASSSLARNHEKLFF
TRBV27,CASSKQGGSYEQYF
TRBV7-2,CASSPGTSAGELFF
TRBV5-1,CASSLQGRRGYTF
TRBV9,CASSVGGSSYEQYF
TRBV30,CAWSVDTGGGGETQYF
TRBV6-5,CASSYDRDTIYEQYF
TRBV6-1,CASSEGRQVDEQYF
TRBV19,CASSPGRQTSSYEQYF
TRBV7-9,CASSLVIQGSTGELFF
TRBV28,CASSFPRRTGRTGELFF
TRBV9,CASSVGTSGIYEQYF
TRBV13,CASSLDRGPQHF
TRBV28,CASSPSGFSTDTQYF
TRBV9,CASSVAGTDKETQYF
TRBV25-1,CASTRDRGKYEQYF
TRBV18,CASSTGQPQNEKLFF
TRBV5-4,CASSPQRGTDTQYF
TRBV10-3,CAITGLVPAGKQNTGELFF
TRBV5-6,CASSLGGYQETQYF